The present entry profiles one T cell receptor (beta chain) with its context. What antigen it recognizes has not been identified. Per-base quality was not reported, and no clone a single base away is much larger than it. This entry belongs to a study of technical replicates of blood from several donors (dated by TCRdb to about 2017). Libraries were constructed by the immunoSEQ multiplex PCR assay. TCRdb mirrors the immuneACCESS table, restricted to in-frame sequences. Some clones are absent from its copies; in checked studies, under half trace to an unresolved V gene, and the reason for the others is unknown. For this sample the table gives tens of thousands of clones, of which over 85% were detected only once. Approximately 4.5% of the sample comes from the top ten. There are 15 amino acids in the CDR3, from cysteine to phenylalanine inclusive. Only the CDR3 region is kept as DNA, spanning 45 bases read in frame from base 1. The germline V gene (reference sequence) gives CDR1 as LNHDA and CDR2 as SQIVND. V is trimmed back by 6 bases and J by 4 bases, and the junction contains 10 bases that no gene match accounts for.

The receptor was derived from a human donor in good health. Some clones in this sample may be carry-over from other donors' samples. The sequence links TRBV19 to TRBJ2-7; the central 9 bases match TRBD1. The sample consisted of PBMCs. The nucleotide sequence is TGTGCCAGTAGCCTCAGACAGGGGGGTTCTTACGAGCAGTACTTC. Its product reads: CASSLRQGGSYEQYF.